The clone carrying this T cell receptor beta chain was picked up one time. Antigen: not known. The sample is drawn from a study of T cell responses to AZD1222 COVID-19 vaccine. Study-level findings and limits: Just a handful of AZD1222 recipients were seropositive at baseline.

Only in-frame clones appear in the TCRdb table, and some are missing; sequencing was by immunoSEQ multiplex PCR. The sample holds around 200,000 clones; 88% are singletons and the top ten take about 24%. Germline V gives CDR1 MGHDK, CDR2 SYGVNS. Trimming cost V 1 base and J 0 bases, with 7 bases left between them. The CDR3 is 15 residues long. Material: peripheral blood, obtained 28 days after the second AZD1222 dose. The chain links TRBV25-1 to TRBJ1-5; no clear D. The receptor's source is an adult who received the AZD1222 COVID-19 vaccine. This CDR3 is CASSEWGDSNQPQHF. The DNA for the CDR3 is TGTGCCAGCAGTGAATGGGGAGATAGCAATCAGCCCCAGCATTTT.